Presented here are 5 T cell receptor beta chains from one specimen sequenced in a study of T cell repertoires in cytomegalovirus infection. Their antigens remain unidentified. In TCRdb, the reads were re-called with MiXCR into one record per CDR3 protein. The sample records about 920,000 distinct CDR3 sequences, roughly 30% being singletons. Sequences were derived from cultured CD8+ T cells from PBMCs, sampled from culture after CMV antigen stimulation. These receptors all stem from a human donor in good health (CMV status not recorded). Some clones in this sample may be carry-over from other donors' samples.

The sample holds a few counts of this clonotype. This chain links TRBV7-3 with TRBJ2-1; D remains ambiguous. CDR1 is SGHTA, CDR2 FQGTGA, per germline. This CDR3 is built from 16 residues. Trimming pared 5 bases from V and 0 bases from J, leaving 14 bases between. Here the CDR3 DNA reads TGTGCCAGCAGCCCCAACCCACTAAGCTCCTACAATGAGCAGTTCTTC. Amino acids: CASSPNPLSSYNEQFF. Full variable domain (rest looked up from reference TRBV7-3 and TRBJ2-1): GAGVSQTPSNKVTEKGKYVELRCDPISGHTALYWYRQSLGQGPEFLIYFQGTGAADDSGLPNDRFFAVRPEGSVSTLKIQRTERGDSAVYLCASSPNPLSSYNEQFFGPGTRLTVL.

The J gene is TRBJ2-3, the V gene TRBV27; no clear D. The germline V gene encodes CDR1 MNHEY and CDR2 SMNVEV (reference sequence). Between the trimmed V and J ends, which lost 3 bases and 0 bases, there was a span of 7 bases. The CDR3 loop spans 14 amino acids. CDR3 in amino acids: CASSFRFSTDTQYF. The CDR3 DNA follows: TGTGCCAGCAGTTTCCGGTTTAGCACAGATACGCAGTATTTT.

The chain uses TRBV6-5 and TRBJ2-6; D is perhaps TRBD1 or TRBD2 (5 bases each). CDR1 is MNHEY, CDR2 SVGAGI, per germline. V was shortened by 3 bases and J by 0 bases, with 15 bases between the two germline ends. This CDR3 is built from 18 residues. CDR3 nucleotides: TGTGCCAGCAGTTATTCTGGGGGTGACTTCTCTGGGGCCAACGTCCTGACTTTC. Translated: CASSYSGGDFSGANVLTF.

This clonotype was recorded a few times. This chain uses TRBV19 with TRBJ1-6, with a possible D match to TRBD1 (6 bases). Trimming stripped 5 bases from V and 10 bases from J, with 12 bases between. The CDR3 extends over 13 amino acids. The germline CDR1 and CDR2 sequences are LNHDA and SQIVND (reference sequence). The CDR3 nucleotides are TGTGCCAGTAGTGGAGGGGGGTGGTCACCCCTCCACTTT. Translation gives CASSGGGWSPLHF.

The chain carries TRBV2 and TRBJ2-3; 9 bases match TRBD1. J lost 0 bases, V lost 4 bases, and 5 bases had no gene match. The germline V gene has CDR1 SNHLY and CDR2 FYNNEI. This CDR3 has 16 amino acids. Here the CDR3 DNA reads TGTGCCAGCAGTGTCACAGGGGGCTCCAGCACAGATACGCAGTATTTT. This gives the protein CASSVTGGSSTDTQYF.